Listed below are T cell receptor beta chains from one sample, sequenced in a study of shared clonotypes between healthy human individuals. TCRdb's table, derived via immunoSEQ multiplex PCR, lists solely in-frame clones and lacks some. The sample carries 2,100,000 or so clones, approximately 96% recorded once. Source material: naive CD4+ T cells sorted from blood. Receptor source: a young man in good health. Both conserved end residues are part of each CDR3. A D gene is named only where the DNA matches it firmly. Rows give clone size only sometimes, using once, few, many, or a class for an expanded clone.

NA TRBJ2-5 once TRBV19 TGTGCCAGTAGTCTCACAATTCGAGAGACCCAGTACTTC CASSLTIRETQYF
TRBD2 TRBJ2-7 NA TRBV6-1 TGTGCCAGCAGTGGACTAGCAGCGGGCGAGCAGTACTTC CASSGLAAGEQYF
NA TRBJ2-6 NA TRBV27 TGTGCCAGCAGTTTTCGACAGGCTAGCTCTGGGGCCAACGTCCTGACTTTC CASSFRQASSGANVLTF
NA TRBJ2-7 NA TRBV4-1 TGCGCCAGCAGCCAGGACCCCCGAGGGAGTCCCTACGAGCAGTACTTC CASSQDPRGSPYEQYF
NA TRBJ1-1 once TRBV14 TGTGCCAGCAGCCAATGGGGGATTGTGAACACTGAAGCTTTCTTT CASSQWGIVNTEAFF
TRBD2 TRBJ2-7 NA TRBV10-2 TGCGCCAGCTCCTTTAGCGGGAGGGCCACCCACGAGCAGTACTTC CASSFSGRATHEQYF
NA TRBJ2-7 NA TRBV30 TGTGCCTGGAGTAGGGGCTCCTACGAGCAGTACTTC CAWSRGSYEQYF
TRBD2 TRBJ2-2 once TRBV5-1 TGCGCCAGCAGCGCCTTGGGAGGGCCAAACACCGGGGAGCTGTTTTTT CASSALGGPNTGELFF
TRBD1 TRBJ1-2 NA TRBV28 TGTGCCAGCAGTATCCCTGGGACAGCTTATGGCTACACCTTC CASSIPGTAYGYTF
TRBD1 TRBJ1-2 NA TRBV19 TGTGCCAGTAGTAGTCCGGACAGGGGGACAGGTCCCGCCTCCTATGGCTACACCTTC CASSSPDRGTGPASYGYTF
TRBD1 TRBJ2-7 NA TRBV9 TGTGCCAGCAGCGTTTCGTGGACAGGGGATTACGAGCAGTACTTC CASSVSWTGDYEQYF
NA TRBJ1-5 NA TRBV25-1 TGTGCCAGCAGTCCGGGGGACGGTCAGCCCCAGCATTTT CASSPGDGQPQHF
NA TRBJ1-5 NA TRBV28 TGTGCCAGCAGTTTGGTGCGTAATAGCAATCAGCCCCAGCATTTT CASSLVRNSNQPQHF
NA TRBJ2-7 NA TRBV6-5 TGTGCCAGCAGTCGATTCCAGGGGTACGAGCAGTACTTC CASSRFQGYEQYF
TRBD2 TRBJ2-1 NA TRBV6-5 TGTGCCAGCAGGTTTAGCGGGACAAACTACAATGAGCAGTTCTTC CASRFSGTNYNEQFF
NA TRBJ1-2 NA TRBV28 TGTGCCAGCACCCCGGGAGGGGTCTATGGCTACACCTTC CASTPGGVYGYTF
TRBD1 TRBJ1-2 NA TRBV28 TGTGCCAGCAGTTCCGGTGGGACAGGGGCTTATGGCTACACCTTC CASSSGGTGAYGYTF